This T cell receptor (beta chain) originates from a study of blood T cell repertoires in COVID-19. The CDR3 runs to 14 residues. Germline V gives CDR1 MNHEY, CDR2 SVGAGI. V dropped 4 bases and J dropped 4 bases, with 11 bases sitting between them. Measured with immunoSEQ multiplex PCR; TCRdb has only the in-frame clones, and not every one. The repertoire holds some 220,000 clones, with less than 90% as singletons. This clone was seen a few times. The sequencing input was PBMCs or T cells enriched from blood (not recorded which). The sequence came from a woman in her forties or fifties in a cohort exposed to, infected with or recovered from COVID-19 (not recorded which). This chain links TRBV6-5 with TRBJ1-5; D unresolved. In nucleotides, the CDR3 is TGTGCCAGCAGTTCCACAGCTTTAAATCAGCCCCAGCATTTT. This encodes CASSSTALNQPQHF.